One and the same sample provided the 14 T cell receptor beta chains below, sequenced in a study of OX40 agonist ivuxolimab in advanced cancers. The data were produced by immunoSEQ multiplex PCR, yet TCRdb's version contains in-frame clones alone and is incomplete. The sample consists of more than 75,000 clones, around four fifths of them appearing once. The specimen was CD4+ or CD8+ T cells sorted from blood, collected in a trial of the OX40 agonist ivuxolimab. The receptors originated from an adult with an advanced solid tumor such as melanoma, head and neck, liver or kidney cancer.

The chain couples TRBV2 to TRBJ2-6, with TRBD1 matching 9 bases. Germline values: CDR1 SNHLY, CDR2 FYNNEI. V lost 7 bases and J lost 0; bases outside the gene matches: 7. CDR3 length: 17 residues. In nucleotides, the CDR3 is TGTGCCAGCATATTAGACAGGGGGAGCTCTGGGGCCAACGTCCTGACTTTC. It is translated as CASILDRGSSGANVLTF. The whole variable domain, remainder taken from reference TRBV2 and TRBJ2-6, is EPEVTQTPSHQVTQMGQEVILRCVPISNHLYFYWYRQILGQKVEFLVSFYNNEISEKSEIFDDQFSVERPDGSNFTLKIRSTKLEDSAMYFCASILDRGSSGANVLTFGAGSRLTVL.

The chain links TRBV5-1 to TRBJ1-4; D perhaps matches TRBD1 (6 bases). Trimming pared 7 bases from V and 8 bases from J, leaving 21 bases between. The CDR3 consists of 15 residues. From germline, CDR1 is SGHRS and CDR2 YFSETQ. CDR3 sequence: CASGTSGGGGEKLFF. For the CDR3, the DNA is TGCGCCAGCGGCACCTCGGGGGGCGGTGGAGAAAAACTGTTTTTT. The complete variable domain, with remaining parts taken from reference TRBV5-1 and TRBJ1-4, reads KAGVTQTPRYLIKTRGQQVTLSCSPISGHRSVSWYQQTPGQGLQFLFEYFSETQRNKGNFPGRFSGRQFSNSRSEMNVSTLELGDSALYLCASGTSGGGGEKLFFGSGTQLSVL.

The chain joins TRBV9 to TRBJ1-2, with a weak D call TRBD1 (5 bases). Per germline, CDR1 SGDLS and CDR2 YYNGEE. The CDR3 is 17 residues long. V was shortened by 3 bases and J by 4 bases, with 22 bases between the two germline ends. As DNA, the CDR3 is TGTGCCAGCAGCGCGGATACAGGAATCTCAGGACTCTATGGCTACACCTTC. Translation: CASSADTGISGLYGYTF.

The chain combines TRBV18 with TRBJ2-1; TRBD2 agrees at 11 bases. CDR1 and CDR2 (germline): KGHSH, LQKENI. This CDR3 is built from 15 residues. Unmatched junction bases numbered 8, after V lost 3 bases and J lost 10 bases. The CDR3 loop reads CASSPLAGGLQEQFF. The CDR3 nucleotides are TGTGCCAGCTCACCCCTAGCGGGGGGCCTCCAAGAGCAGTTCTTC.

This CDR3 reads CASSLIGGTDTQYF. CDR3 bases: TGTGCCAGCAGCCTGATTGGGGGCACAGATACGCAGTATTTT. The chain uses TRBV7-9 and TRBJ2-3, with D unresolved. The CDR3 runs to 14 residues. The ends were cut back, 5 bases at V and 1 base at J, with 10 bases in the middle. Germline CDR1 SEHNR, CDR2 FQNEAQ (reference sequence).

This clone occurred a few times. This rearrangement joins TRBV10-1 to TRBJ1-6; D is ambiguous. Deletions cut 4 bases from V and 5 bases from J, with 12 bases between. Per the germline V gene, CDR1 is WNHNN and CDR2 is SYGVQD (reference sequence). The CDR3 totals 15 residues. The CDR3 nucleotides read TGCGCCAGCAGTGCCACACAGTGGGATAATTCACCCCTCCACTTT. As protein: CASSATQWDNSPLHF.

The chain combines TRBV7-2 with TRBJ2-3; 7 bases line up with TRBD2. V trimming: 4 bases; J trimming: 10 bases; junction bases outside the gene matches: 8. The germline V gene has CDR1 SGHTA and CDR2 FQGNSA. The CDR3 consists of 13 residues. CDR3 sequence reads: CASSYLGTTPQYF. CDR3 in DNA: TGTGCCAGCAGCTATCTCGGGACTACGCCGCAGTATTTT.

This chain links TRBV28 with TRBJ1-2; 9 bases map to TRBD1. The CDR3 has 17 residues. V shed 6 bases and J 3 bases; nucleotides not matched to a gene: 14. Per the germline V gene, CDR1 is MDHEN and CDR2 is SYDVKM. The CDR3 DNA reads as TGTGCCAGCAGCCTTCGGGACAGGGCCCAGGGGCACTATGGCTACACCTTC. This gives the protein CASSLRDRAQGHYGYTF.

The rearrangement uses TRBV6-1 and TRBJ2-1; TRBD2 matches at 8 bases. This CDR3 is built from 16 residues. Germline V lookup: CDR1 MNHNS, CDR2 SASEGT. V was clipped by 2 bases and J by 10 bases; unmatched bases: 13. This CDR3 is CASSEPGRAGGGEQFF. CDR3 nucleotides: TGTGCCAGCAGTGAACCCGGCAGGGCGGGGGGAGGAGAGCAGTTCTTC.

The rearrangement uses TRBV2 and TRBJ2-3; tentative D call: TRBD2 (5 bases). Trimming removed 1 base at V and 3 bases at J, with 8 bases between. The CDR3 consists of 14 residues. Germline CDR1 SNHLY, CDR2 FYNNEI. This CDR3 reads CASSEVLATDTQYF. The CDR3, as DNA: TGTGCCAGCAGTGAAGTGCTAGCAACAGATACGCAGTATTTT. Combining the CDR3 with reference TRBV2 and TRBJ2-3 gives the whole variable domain EPEVTQTPSHQVTQMGQEVILRCVPISNHLYFYWYRQILGQKVEFLVSFYNNEISEKSEIFDDQFSVERPDGSNFTLKIRSTKLEDSAMYFCASSEVLATDTQYFGPGTRLTVL.

In nucleotides, the CDR3 is TGTGCCAGCAGCCCCAACGGACGGAACTCCTACAATGAGCAGTTCTTC. Translating it yields CASSPNGRNSYNEQFF. V is TRBV7-3 and J is TRBJ2-1, with D unresolved. V lost 5 bases, J lost 0 bases, and 14 bases lay in between. The V gene's germline CDR1 is SGHTA and CDR2 FQGTGA. The CDR3 length is 16 residues.

CDR3 bases: TGTGCCAGCAGTGAAGGGCCATTACGACAGAAGAGCTCCTACGAGCAGTACTTC. It translates to CASSEGPLRQKSSYEQYF. The chain links TRBV2 to TRBJ2-7; the D gene is possibly TRBD1 (5 bases). CDR1 SNHLY and CDR2 FYNNEI come from the germline V gene. The CDR3 contains 18 residues. Deletions cut 1 base from V and 0 bases from J, with 19 bases between.

This chain's CDR3 is CASSQLQAGGFGYTF. In nucleotides, the CDR3 is TGTGCCAGCAGTCAACTTCAAGCAGGGGGCTTTGGCTACACCTTC. The genes are TRBV6-6 and TRBJ1-2; 8 bases line up with TRBD1. V gave up 5 bases and J gave up 7 bases; unmatched junction bases: 12. CDR3 length: 15 residues. CDR1 is MNHNY, CDR2 SVGAGI, per germline (reference sequence).

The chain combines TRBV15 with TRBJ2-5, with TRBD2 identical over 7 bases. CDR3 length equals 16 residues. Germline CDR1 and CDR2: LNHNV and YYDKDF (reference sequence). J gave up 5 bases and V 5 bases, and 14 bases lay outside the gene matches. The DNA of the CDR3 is TGTGCCACCAGCTCCTCTCCGGGGGGAACAGAGGAGACCCAGTACTTC. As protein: CATSSSPGGTEETQYF. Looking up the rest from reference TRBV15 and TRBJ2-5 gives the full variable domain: DAMVIQNPRYQVTQFGKPVTLSCSQTLNHNVMYWYQQKSSQAPKLLFHYYDKDFNNEADTPDNFQSRRPNTSFCFLDIRSPGLGDTAMYLCATSSSPGGTEETQYFGPGTRLLVL.